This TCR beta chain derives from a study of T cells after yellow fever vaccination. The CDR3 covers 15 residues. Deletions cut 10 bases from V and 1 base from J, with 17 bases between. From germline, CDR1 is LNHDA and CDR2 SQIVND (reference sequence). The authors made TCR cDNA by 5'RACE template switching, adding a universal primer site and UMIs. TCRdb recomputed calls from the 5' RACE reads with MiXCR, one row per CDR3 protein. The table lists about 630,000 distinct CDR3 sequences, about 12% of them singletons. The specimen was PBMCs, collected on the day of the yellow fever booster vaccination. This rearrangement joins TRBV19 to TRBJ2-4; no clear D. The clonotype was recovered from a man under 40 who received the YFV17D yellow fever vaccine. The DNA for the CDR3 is TGTGCCACCGCGAAGCATGCCGGTGCCAAAAACATTCAGTACTTC. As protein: CATAKHAGAKNIQYF.